This paragraph covers one T cell receptor (beta chain) sequence. This specimen belongs to a study of cytomegalovirus exposure and HLA in healthy donors. After removal of 0 bases from V and 8 bases from J, the junction contained 8 bases not matched to a gene. The CDR3 consists of 16 residues. The germline gives CDR1 LGHNA, CDR2 YNFKEQ. Use of 60 Vbeta and 13 Jbeta primers characterized the PCR. Sequenced by immunoSEQ multiplex PCR; TCRdb stores in-frame clones only, minus some. The sample carries 150,000 to 250,000 clones, 70% to 80% recorded once. The specimen sequenced was PBMCs. The V and J genes are TRBV4-2 and TRBJ2-1, with 9 bases lining up with TRBD2. The receptor was derived from a man aged 25-45 years in good health and CMV-seronegative. CDR3 sequence reads: CASSQDGKREVDEQFF. Here the CDR3 DNA reads TGTGCCAGCAGCCAAGATGGGAAGCGGGAGGTCGATGAGCAGTTCTTC.